This TCR beta chain comes out of a study of Graves' ophthalmopathy and Graves' hyperthyroidism. Amplified material comprised TCR beta CDR3 regions derived from RNA transcripts. Second-round multiplex PCR followed a first-round RT-PCR using HTBI primers. TCRdb re-called the multiplex PCR reads with MiXCR, one entry per CDR3 protein. The data contain a few hundred thousand distinct CDR3 sequences, about 17% of them seen just once; the ten biggest clones take up roughly 2.3%. Sequenced material: peripheral blood. The receptor's source is an adult woman with stable Graves' hyperthyroidism.

CDR3 residues: CASSLVDIGELFF. The CDR3 bases are TGTGCCAGCAGCTTAGTGGATATCGGGGAGCTGTTTTTT. The chain combines TRBV7-9 with TRBJ2-2; D call uncertain. This CDR3 contains 13 residues. V lost 1 base and J 7 bases, leaving 7 bases between the germline ends. Germline CDR1 and CDR2: SEHNR and FQNEAQ (reference sequence).